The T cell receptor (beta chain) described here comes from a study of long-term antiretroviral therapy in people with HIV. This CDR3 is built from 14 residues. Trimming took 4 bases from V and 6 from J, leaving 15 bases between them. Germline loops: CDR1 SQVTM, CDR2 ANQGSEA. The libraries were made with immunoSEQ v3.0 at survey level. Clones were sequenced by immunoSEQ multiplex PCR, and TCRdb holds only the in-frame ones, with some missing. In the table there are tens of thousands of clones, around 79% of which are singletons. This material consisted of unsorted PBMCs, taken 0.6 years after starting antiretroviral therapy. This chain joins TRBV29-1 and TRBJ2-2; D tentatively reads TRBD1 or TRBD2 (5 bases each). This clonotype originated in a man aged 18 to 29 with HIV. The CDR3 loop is CSVVEGWSAGELFF. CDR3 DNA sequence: TGCAGCGTTGTCGAGGGGTGGTCGGCCGGGGAGCTGTTTTTT.